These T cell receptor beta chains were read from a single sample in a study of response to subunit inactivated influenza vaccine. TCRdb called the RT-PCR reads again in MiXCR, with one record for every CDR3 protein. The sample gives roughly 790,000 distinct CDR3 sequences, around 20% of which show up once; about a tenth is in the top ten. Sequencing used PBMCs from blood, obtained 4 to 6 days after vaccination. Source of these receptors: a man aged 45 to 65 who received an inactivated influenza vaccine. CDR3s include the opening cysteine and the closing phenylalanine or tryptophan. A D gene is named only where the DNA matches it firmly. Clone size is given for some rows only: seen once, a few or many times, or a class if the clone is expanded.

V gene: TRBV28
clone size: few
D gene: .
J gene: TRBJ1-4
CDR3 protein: CASSLSGRAKEKLFF
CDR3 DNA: TGTGCCAGCAGTTTGTCCGGCCGGGCCAAAGAAAAACTGTTTTTT

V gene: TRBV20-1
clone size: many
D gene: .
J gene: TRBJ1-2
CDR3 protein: CSARESGGGYGYTF
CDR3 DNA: TGCAGTGCTAGAGAATCAGGCGGTGGCTATGGCTACACCTTC

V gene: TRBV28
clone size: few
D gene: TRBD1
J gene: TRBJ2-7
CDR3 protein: CASSAPFLLRQGFYEQYF
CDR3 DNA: TGTGCCAGCAGTGCCCCCTTCCTCCTTAGACAGGGTTTCTACGAGCAGTACTTC

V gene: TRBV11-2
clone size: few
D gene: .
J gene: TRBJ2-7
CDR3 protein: CASSLGAQGKYF
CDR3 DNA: TGTGCCAGCAGCTTAGGGGCCCAGGGAAAGTACTTC

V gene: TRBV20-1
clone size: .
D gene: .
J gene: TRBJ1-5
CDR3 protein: CSARVPPVRSNQPQHF
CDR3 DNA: TGCAGTGCTAGAGTTCCGCCCGTGCGGAGCAATCAGCCCCAGCATTTT

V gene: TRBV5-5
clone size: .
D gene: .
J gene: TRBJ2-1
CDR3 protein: CASSLFPGASYNEQFF
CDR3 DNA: TGTGCCAGCAGCTTGTTTCCGGGGGCCTCCTACAATGAGCAGTTCTTC

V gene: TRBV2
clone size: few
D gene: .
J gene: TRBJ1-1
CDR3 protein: CASSKMNTEAFF
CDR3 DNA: TGTGCCAGCAGTAAGATGAACACTGAAGCTTTCTTT

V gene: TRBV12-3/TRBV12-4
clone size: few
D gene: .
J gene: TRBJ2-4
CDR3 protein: CASSLGGAIAKNIQYF
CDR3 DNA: TGTGCCAGCAGTTTGGGCGGAGCGATAGCCAAAAACATTCAGTACTTC

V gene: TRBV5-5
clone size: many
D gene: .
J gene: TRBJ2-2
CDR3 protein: CASSWVANTGELFF
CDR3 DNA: TGTGCCAGCAGCTGGGTCGCGAACACCGGGGAGCTGTTTTTT

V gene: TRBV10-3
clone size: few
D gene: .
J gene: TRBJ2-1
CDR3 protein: CATKSSNLYNEQFF
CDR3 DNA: TGTGCCACCAAGAGCTCGAATTTGTACAATGAGCAGTTCTTC

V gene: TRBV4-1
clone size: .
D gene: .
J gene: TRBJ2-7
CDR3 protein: CASSQGKLGLTTYEQYF
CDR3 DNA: TGCGCCAGCAGCCAAGGGAAGTTGGGACTTACTACCTACGAGCAGTACTTC

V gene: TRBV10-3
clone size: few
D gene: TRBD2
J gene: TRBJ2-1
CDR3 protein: CAISDRLAGTYNEQFF
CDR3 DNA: TGTGCCATCAGTGACCGCCTAGCGGGTACCTACAATGAGCAGTTCTTC

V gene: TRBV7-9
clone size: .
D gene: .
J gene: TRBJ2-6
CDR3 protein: CASSPQRRPGANVLTF
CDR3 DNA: TGTGCCAGCAGCCCCCAACGGAGACCGGGGGCCAACGTCCTGACTTTC

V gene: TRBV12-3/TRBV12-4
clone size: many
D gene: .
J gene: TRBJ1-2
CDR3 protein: CASSPVSGGYTF
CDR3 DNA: TGTGCCAGCAGCCCCGTGTCTGGGGGCTACACCTTC

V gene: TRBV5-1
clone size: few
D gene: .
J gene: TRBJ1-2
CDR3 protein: CASSLFRTPNYGYTF
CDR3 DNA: TGCGCCAGCAGCTTGTTTAGGACACCGAATTATGGCTACACCTTC

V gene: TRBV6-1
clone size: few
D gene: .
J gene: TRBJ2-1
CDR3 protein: CASSPQGVWRRARNEQFF
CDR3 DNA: TGTGCCAGCAGTCCCCAAGGAGTCTGGAGGAGGGCCCGCAATGAGCAGTTCTTC

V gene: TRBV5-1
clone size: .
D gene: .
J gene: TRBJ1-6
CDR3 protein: CASSPWLTGNSPLHF
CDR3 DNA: TGCGCCAGCAGCCCGTGGCTTACAGGGAATTCACCCCTCCACTTT

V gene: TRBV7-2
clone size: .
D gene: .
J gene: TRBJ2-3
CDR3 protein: CASSLKRYTDTQYF
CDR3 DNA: TGTGCCAGCAGCTTAAAGAGATACACAGATACGCAGTATTTT

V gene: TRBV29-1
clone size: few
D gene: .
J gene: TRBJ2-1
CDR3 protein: CSVARINEQFF
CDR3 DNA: TGCAGCGTTGCCCGTATCAATGAGCAGTTCTTC

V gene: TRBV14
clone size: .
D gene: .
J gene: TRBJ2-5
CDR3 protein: CASSLRTSWQETQYF
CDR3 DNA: TGTGCCAGCAGCCTCCGTACTTCGTGGCAAGAGACCCAGTACTTC

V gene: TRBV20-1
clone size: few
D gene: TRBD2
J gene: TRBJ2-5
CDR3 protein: CSAHHLAGGTYQETQYF
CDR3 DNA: TGCAGTGCCCACCACCTCGCGGGGGGCACTTATCAAGAGACCCAGTACTTC